These 20 T cell receptor beta chains came from one sample sequenced in a study of blood T cell repertoires in COVID-19. Data came from immunoSEQ multiplex PCR; TCRdb stores just in-frame clones and leaves some out. The sample consists of over 70,000 clones, around nine tenths of them appearing once. Sample: peripheral blood. These receptor sequences come from a man older than 75 with acute or convalescent COVID-19.

The rearrangement links TRBV18 to TRBJ1-1, with TRBD1 identical over 7 bases. The CDR3 sequence is 15 residues long. The J segment lost 3 bases and the V segment lost 5 bases, leaving 9 bases of the junction unmatched. Per germline, CDR1 KGHSH and CDR2 LQKENI. The CDR3 DNA reads as TGTGCCAGCTCATTCGGCGCAGGGGGAGACACTGAAGCTTTCTTT. Protein: CASSFGAGGDTEAFF. Supplemented by reference TRBV18 and TRBJ1-1, the full variable domain reads NAGVMQNPRHLVRRRGQEARLRCSPMKGHSHVYWYRQLPEEGLKFMVYLQKENIIDESGMPKERFSAEFPKEGPSILRIQQVVRGDSAAYFCASSFGAGGDTEAFFGQGTRLTVV.

The V gene is TRBV27, the J gene TRBJ2-1; 15 bases are shared with TRBD2. This CDR3 is 14 amino acids long. CDR1 is MNHEY and CDR2 is SMNVEV in the germline V gene (reference sequence). After removal of 5 bases from V and 7 bases from J, the junction contained 0 bases not matched to a gene. DNA of the CDR3: TGTGCCAGCAGTGGGACTAGCGGGAGGAATGAGCAGTTCTTC. This codes for CASSGTSGRNEQFF.

This chain links TRBV7-8 with TRBJ1-5; D is unresolved. Germline-derived CDR1 and CDR2 are SGHVS and FQNEAQ. This CDR3 contains 13 residues. Trimming pared 3 bases from V and 0 bases from J, leaving 3 bases between. The chain's CDR3 is CASSFSSNQPQHF. The CDR3 DNA reads as TGTGCCAGCAGCTTCAGTAGCAATCAGCCCCAGCATTTT.

The chain has TRBV24-1 and TRBJ2-7; 8 bases are shared with TRBD1. Germline CDR1 is KGHDR and CDR2 is SFDVKD. CDR3 length: 15 amino acids. V shed 4 bases and J 3 bases; nucleotides not matched to a gene: 7. The CDR3 region has the DNA TGTGCCACCAGTGACCCCGGACAGGGTTTCTACGAGCAGTACTTC. This encodes CATSDPGQGFYEQYF.

The chain has TRBV5-1 and TRBJ1-3; possible D gene TRBD1, 5 bases. The CDR3 is 14 residues long. CDR1 SGHRS and CDR2 YFSETQ come from the germline V gene. The ends were cut back, 3 bases at V and 0 bases at J, with 7 bases in the middle. The CDR3 loop reads CASSSQDSGNTIYF. CDR3 nucleotide sequence: TGCGCCAGCAGCTCACAGGACTCTGGAAACACCATATATTTT. Complete variable domain (other parts from reference TRBV5-1 and TRBJ1-3): KAGVTQTPRYLIKTRGQQVTLSCSPISGHRSVSWYQQTPGQGLQFLFEYFSETQRNKGNFPGRFSGRQFSNSRSEMNVSTLELGDSALYLCASSSQDSGNTIYFGEGSWLTVV.

This clone was recorded only once. The chain employs TRBV5-4 and TRBJ2-7; TRBD2 agrees at 7 bases. Germline V lookup: CDR1 SGHNT, CDR2 YYREEE (reference sequence). The CDR3 length is 12 residues. After removal of 5 bases from V and 3 bases from J, the junction contained 2 bases not matched to a gene. The CDR3 loop is CASSWGGYEQYF. CDR3 nucleotide sequence: TGTGCCAGCAGTTGGGGGGGCTACGAGCAGTACTTC.

The chain recombines TRBV18 with TRBJ2-1, with a tentative D call TRBD2 (6 bases). This CDR3 has 16 amino acids. V was trimmed by 3 bases and J by 0 bases, leaving 12 bases between them. The germline CDR1 and CDR2 sequences are KGHSH and LQKENI. The CDR3 sequence: CASSPGLPSSYNEQFF. In DNA form, the CDR3 reads TGTGCCAGCTCACCGGGACTCCCTAGCTCCTACAATGAGCAGTTCTTC.

Note on this clone: Other DNA sequences in the same sample also yield this CDR3. This chain connects TRBV11-2 to TRBJ1-2; TRBD1 is a possible D gene (6 bases). V lost 1 base to trimming and J lost 2 bases, with 11 bases between them. This CDR3 is built from 15 residues. Germline V lookup: CDR1 SGHAT, CDR2 FQNNGV. The CDR3: CASSLVQGWNYGYTF. The DNA of the CDR3 is TGTGCCAGCAGCTTAGTACAGGGTTGGAACTATGGCTACACCTTC.

The CDR3 spells CASSLQQANTEAFF. The CDR3 DNA sequence: TGTGCCAGCAGCTTACAACAGGCGAACACTGAAGCTTTCTTT. The gene calls are TRBV7-9 and TRBJ1-1; the D gene is possibly TRBD1 (5 bases). With 2 bases removed from V and 1 base from J, the gap between germline ends came to 8 bases. Germline V lookup: CDR1 SEHNR, CDR2 FQNEAQ (reference sequence). The CDR3 extends over 14 amino acids.

This chain links TRBV5-1 with TRBJ2-7, with TRBD1 matching 10 bases. This CDR3 is built from 15 residues. Unmatched junction bases numbered 5, after V lost 4 bases and J lost 1 base. The germline gives CDR1 SGHRS, CDR2 YFSETQ. CDR3 amino acids: CASSVTGGISYEQYF. CDR3 bases: TGCGCCAGCAGCGTGACAGGGGGCATTTCCTACGAGCAGTACTTC.

This chain joins TRBV3-1 (or the pseudogene TRBV3-2) and TRBJ2-1, with 7 bases lining up with TRBD1. With V trimmed by 1 base and J by 5 bases, 5 bases remained unmatched. The CDR3 consists of 15 residues. Germline-derived CDR1 and CDR2 are LGHDT and YNNKEL (reference sequence). The CDR3 reads CASSQAGTVNNEQFF. CDR3 DNA sequence: TGTGCCAGCAGCCAAGCCGGGACAGTCAACAATGAGCAGTTCTTC.

The rearrangement uses TRBV5-1 and TRBJ1-1; D call uncertain. V gave up 4 bases and J gave up 4 bases, with 20 bases separating them. The CDR3 is made up of 16 amino acids. CDR1 SGHRS and CDR2 YFSETQ come from the germline V gene. CDR3 protein: CASSPKAGSPPTEAFF. The CDR3 DNA is TGCGCCAGCAGCCCGAAGGCAGGATCGCCCCCCACTGAAGCTTTCTTT.

This chain links TRBV6-5 with TRBJ1-2; perhaps TRBD1 as D (5 bases). This CDR3 comprises 16 residues. Trimming took off 4 bases at V and 0 bases at J, with 15 bases between the two ends. Looked up from germline, CDR1 is MNHEY and CDR2 is SVGAGI. As DNA, the CDR3 is TGTGCCAGCAGTTGGGGGGGATCCCTAGCTAACTATGGCTACACCTTC. Protein product: CASSWGGSLANYGYTF.

The rearrangement joins TRBV9 to TRBJ2-5, with 9 bases fitting TRBD2. After removal of 3 bases from V and 5 bases from J, the junction contained 5 bases not matched to a gene. The CDR3 totals 14 residues. The germline gives CDR1 SGDLS, CDR2 YYNGEE. CDR3 nucleotide sequence: TGTGCCAGCAGCGCTTTAGCGGGGGCGGAGACCCAGTACTTC. Its translation: CASSALAGAETQYF. Variable domain in full (rest from reference TRBV9 and TRBJ2-5): DSGVTQTPKHLITATGQRVTLRCSPRSGDLSVYWYQQSLDQGLQFLIQYYNGEERAKGNILERFSAQQFPDLHSELNLSSLELGDSALYFCASSALAGAETQYFGPGTRLLVL.

In nucleotides, the CDR3 is TGCAGTGCTAGTTACCGCGGGGCTAGCACAGATACGCAGTATTTT. Translated: CSASYRGASTDTQYF. The genes are TRBV20-1 and TRBJ2-3, with D tentatively TRBD2 (6 bases). Germline CDR1 and CDR2: DFQATT and SNEGSKA (reference sequence). V lost 3 bases and J lost 0, with 13 bases in between. This CDR3 is built from 15 residues.

The gene calls are TRBV18 and TRBJ1-4; 7 bases map to TRBD1. Germline-derived CDR1 and CDR2 are KGHSH and LQKENI. This CDR3 region has 15 residues. After removal of 5 bases from V and 4 bases from J, the junction contained 7 bases not matched to a gene. The CDR3 protein is CASSSGQSSNEKLFF. The CDR3 DNA is TGTGCCAGCTCATCGGGACAGTCTAGTAATGAAAAACTGTTTTTT.

This clone turned up a few times. V usage is TRBV5-4 and J usage is TRBJ1-3, with 7 bases matching TRBD1. The germline gives CDR1 SGHNT, CDR2 YYREEE (reference sequence). V trimming: 0 bases; J trimming: 0 bases; junction bases outside the gene matches: 3. CDR3 length: 16 amino acids. CDR3 nucleotides: TGTGCCAGCAGCTTGGTGGGACAGAGCTCTGGAAACACCATATATTTT. It specifies CASSLVGQSSGNTIYF. The variable domain in full, with the rest retrieved from reference TRBV5-4 and TRBJ1-3, is ETGVTQSPTHLIKTRGQQVTLRCSSQSGHNTVSWYQQALGQGPQFIFQYYREEENGRGNFPPRFSGLQFPNYSSELNVNALELDDSALYLCASSLVGQSSGNTIYFGEGSWLTVV.

V usage is TRBV14 and J usage is TRBJ2-2, with 12 nucleotides matching TRBD2. Germline lookup yields CDR1 SGHDN and CDR2 FVKESK. The CDR3 length is 16 residues. J lost 6 bases, V lost 2 bases, and 4 bases had no gene match. CDR3 amino acids: CASSQQTSGSAGELFF. The CDR3 nucleotides are TGTGCCAGCAGCCAACAGACTAGCGGGAGTGCCGGGGAGCTGTTTTTT.

V and J are TRBV7-9 and TRBJ2-3; D may be TRBD1 (6 bases). Germline CDR1 and CDR2: SEHNR and FQNEAQ (reference sequence). There are 16 residues in the CDR3. Trimming stripped 3 bases from V and 0 bases from J, with 13 bases between. CDR3 loop: CASSFTGQPSTDTQYF. CDR3 sequence (DNA): TGTGCCAGCAGCTTTACAGGACAGCCTAGCACAGATACGCAGTATTTT.

The chain is built from TRBV6-2 or TRBV6-3 and TRBJ2-4, with 10 bases aligning to TRBD1. V dropped 2 bases and J dropped 4; count of bases not matched to a gene: 2. The CDR3 runs 15 residues. Germline lookup yields CDR1 MNHEY and CDR2 SVGEGT. In nucleotides, the CDR3 is TGTGCCAGCAGTTACGGGACAGGGGATAAAAACATTCAGTACTTC. This translates into CASSYGTGDKNIQYF.